This is a list of T cell receptor beta chains from one sample in a study of blood T cells in healthy people across ages. MiXCR was run by TCRdb on the 5' RACE reads, yielding one entry per CDR3 protein. The profile shows about 1.8 million distinct CDR3 sequences, around half of them singletons. Sequenced: blood. Every receptor here comes from a woman between 40 and 50 years old in good health. The CDR3 runs from the conserved cysteine through the conserved F or W. The D gene is left open where the match is weak. Expanded clones get a size class; other rows say once, few or many, or leave the size out.

D	length	V	J	size	DNA	CDR3
TRBD1	13	TRBV7-2	TRBJ2-3	few	TGTGCCAGCAGACAGGGGTTCGCAGATACGCAGTATTTT	CASRQGFADTQYF
.	15	TRBV27	TRBJ2-5	.	TGTGCCAGCAGCTGGGGGGTGCGACGGCAAGAGACCCAGTACTTC	CASSWGVRRQETQYF
TRBD1	15	TRBV7-2	TRBJ2-4	many	TGTGCCAGCAGCTTCAGCCCGACAGGGCTAAACATTCAGTACTTC	CASSFSPTGLNIQYF
TRBD2	17	TRBV3-1	TRBJ2-1	few	TGTGCCAGCAGCCCCCGACTAGCGGGGGGCAATGACAATGAGCAGTTCTTC	CASSPRLAGGNDNEQFF
.	15	TRBV20-1	TRBJ2-1	.	TGCAGTGCCCCAGCCCGAAACAGGGTATACAATGAGCAGTTCTTC	CSAPARNRVYNEQFF
TRBD1	14	TRBV19	TRBJ1-2	.	TGTGCCAGTAGAGGGACAGGGAAGTACTATGGCTACACCTTC	CASRGTGKYYGYTF
.	14	TRBV4-2	TRBJ2-5	few	TGTGCCAGCAGCGCCTCGCGGTTACAAGAGACCCAGTACTTC	CASSASRLQETQYF
TRBD1	14	TRBV27	TRBJ2-5	.	TGTGCCAGCAGTTTGGACAGGGGGAATGATGAGCAGTACTTC	CASSLDRGNDEQYF
.	14	TRBV7-2	TRBJ2-7	.	TGTGCCAGCAGCTTAAAGGCCACGAGCTACGAGCAGTACTTC	CASSLKATSYEQYF
.	13	TRBV28	TRBJ2-1	.	TGTGCCAGCAGTTTGGGACAACACAATGAGCAGTTCTTC	CASSLGQHNEQFF
TRBD1	14	TRBV20-1	TRBJ2-7	.	TGCAGTGCTAGACCGGGACAGGGTATGAACGAGCAGTACTTC	CSARPGQGMNEQYF
TRBD2	15	TRBV20-1	TRBJ2-1	.	TGCAGTGCTAGCAGGATAGCGGGGGGGAACAATGAGCAGTTCTTC	CSASRIAGGNNEQFF
TRBD2	20	TRBV27	TRBJ2-5	.	TGTGCCAGCAGTTTACGGCCCCCTGGGACTAGCGGGGGGGCTATAGAGACCCAGTACTTC	CASSLRPPGTSGGAIETQYF
.	15	TRBV12-3/TRBV12-4	TRBJ1-6	.	TGTGCCAGCAGTCGCACAGGTGACGGTAATTCACCCCTCCACTTT	CASSRTGDGNSPLHF
.	16	TRBV7-8	TRBJ2-3	.	TGTGCCAGCAGCTCCCAAACAGGGTTTGGCACAGATACGCAGTATTTT	CASSSQTGFGTDTQYF
.	14	TRBV5-1	TRBJ2-7	once	TGCGCCAGCAGCGTGGACGGCAAACCCTACGAGCAGTACTTC	CASSVDGKPYEQYF
.	13	TRBV4-3	TRBJ2-7	.	TGCGCCAGCAGCCAAGACATGGGGACCGAGCAGTACTTC	CASSQDMGTEQYF
.	14	TRBV5-1	TRBJ1-6	.	TGCGCCAGCAGCACCAGCACCCCAAATTCACCCCTCCACTTT	CASSTSTPNSPLHF
.	15	TRBV12-3/TRBV12-4	TRBJ2-3	.	TGTGCCAGCAGTTTTATGGGGGCCGGTACAGATACGCAGTATTTT	CASSFMGAGTDTQYF
.	13	TRBV2	TRBJ2-5	.	TGTGCCAGCAGTGAAGAAGCCCCAGGGACCCAGTACTTC	CASSEEAPGTQYF
.	13	TRBV27	TRBJ2-1	few	TGTGCCAGCAGTTTATCGAGCATCAATGAGCAGTTCTTC	CASSLSSINEQFF
TRBD1	16	TRBV7-2	TRBJ2-1	many	TGTGCCAGCAGCTCCCCGGGACAGGCCTCCTACAATGAGCAGTTCTTC	CASSSPGQASYNEQFF
.	15	TRBV27	TRBJ1-6	.	TGTGCCAGCAGTTTGAGCCCACAGTCCAATTCACCCCTCCACTTT	CASSLSPQSNSPLHF
.	12	TRBV6-5	TRBJ2-7	.	TGTGCCAGCAGGGCGAGGTCCTACGAGCAGTACTTC	CASRARSYEQYF
.	16	TRBV6-2/TRBV6-3	TRBJ2-7	.	TGTGCCAGCAGTTACTCGAGTGGAAGACCCTATTACGAGCAGTACTTC	CASSYSSGRPYYEQYF
TRBD2	15	TRBV29-1	TRBJ2-1	many	TGCAGCGTGGAAGGACTAGCGGGGAGCTACAATGAGCAGTTCTTC	CSVEGLAGSYNEQFF
.	13	TRBV7-8	TRBJ2-5	.	TGTGCCACTGCGGTGGGGTACGTAAGGGAGCAGTACTTC	CATAVGYVREQYF
.	15	TRBV2	TRBJ2-5	few	TGTGCCAGCAGTGAACCTGTGGGGTTTCGAGAGACCCAGTACTTC	CASSEPVGFRETQYF
.	15	TRBV4-2	TRBJ2-7	few	TGTGCCAGCAGCCAAGAAGGGTGGGTCTCCTACGAGCAGTACTTC	CASSQEGWVSYEQYF
.	13	TRBV20-1	TRBJ2-3	few	TGCAGTGCTTGGAGGAGGAGCACAGATACGCAGTATTTT	CSAWRRSTDTQYF
.	16	TRBV4-3	TRBJ1-4	.	TGCGCCAGCAGCCAAAACGTCGGGACCACTAATGAAAAACTGTTTTTT	CASSQNVGTTNEKLFF
TRBD1	16	TRBV14	TRBJ2-7	.	TGTGCCAGCAGCCGATGGGGAGTGACAGGGGACTACGAGCAGTACTTC	CASSRWGVTGDYEQYF
TRBD2	19	TRBV5-1	TRBJ2-1	.	TGCGCCAGCAGCTCAGTAGGGACTAGCGGGGGGGAGTCCTACAATGAGCAGTTCTTC	CASSSVGTSGGESYNEQFF
.	14	TRBV20-1	TRBJ2-6	.	TGCAGTGTACAGAGAACCTCTGGGGCCAACGTCCTGACTTTC	CSVQRTSGANVLTF
.	11	TRBV5-1	TRBJ2-1	.	TGCGCCAGCAACTACGGTGGGGAGCAGTTCTTC	CASNYGGEQFF
.	15	TRBV12-3/TRBV12-4	TRBJ1-4	few	TGTGCCAGCAGTTTTTGGGGAGCAACTAATGAAAAACTGTTTTTT	CASSFWGATNEKLFF
TRBD1	13	TRBV7-2	TRBJ2-5	.	TGTGCCAGCAGCTTAGGGATGGGACAGCAGCAGTACTTC	CASSLGMGQQQYF
TRBD2	18	TRBV18	TRBJ2-5	.	TGTGCCAGCTCACCACCGGTGGGACTAGCGGGAAAAAAAGAGACCCAGTACTTC	CASSPPVGLAGKKETQYF
TRBD2	15	TRBV20-1	TRBJ2-7	few	TGCAGTGCCCCGGGGCATAGCGGGGGGCCCTACGAGCAGTACTTC	CSAPGHSGGPYEQYF
.	14	TRBV24-1	TRBJ2-1	once	TGTGCCACCAGTCTAAGGGGGACCAACAATGTGCAGCTCTTC	CATSLRGTNNVQLF
TRBD2	16	TRBV4-1	TRBJ2-7	few	TGCGCCAGCAGCCAAGATTCTAGCGGGCGAACCTACGAGCAGTACTTC	CASSQDSSGRTYEQYF
TRBD2	17	TRBV6-2/TRBV6-3	TRBJ2-1	few	TGTGCCAGCAGTTACGATCCACGCGGGGGGACCTACAATGAGCAGTTCTTC	CASSYDPRGGTYNEQFF
.	13	TRBV28	TRBJ1-2	.	TGTGCCAGCAGTATCTTCCCCCAATATGGCTACACCTTC	CASSIFPQYGYTF